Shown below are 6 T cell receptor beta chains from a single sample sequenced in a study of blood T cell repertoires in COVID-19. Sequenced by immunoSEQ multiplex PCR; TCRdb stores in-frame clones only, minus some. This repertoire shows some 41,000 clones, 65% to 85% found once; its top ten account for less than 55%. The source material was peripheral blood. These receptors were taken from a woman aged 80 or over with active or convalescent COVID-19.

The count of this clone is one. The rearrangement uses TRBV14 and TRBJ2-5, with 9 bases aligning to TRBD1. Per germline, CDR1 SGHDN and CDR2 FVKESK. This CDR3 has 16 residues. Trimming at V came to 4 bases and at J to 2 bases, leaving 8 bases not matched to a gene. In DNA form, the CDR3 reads TGTGCCAGCAGCCCGTGGACAGGGGTGGGTCAAGAGACCCAGTACTTC. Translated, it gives CASSPWTGVGQETQYF.

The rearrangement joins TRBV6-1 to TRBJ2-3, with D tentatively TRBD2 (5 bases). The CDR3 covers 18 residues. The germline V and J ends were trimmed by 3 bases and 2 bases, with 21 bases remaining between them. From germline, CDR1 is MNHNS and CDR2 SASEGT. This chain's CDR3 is CASSDPGSLVEITDTQYF. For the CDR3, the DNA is TGTGCCAGCAGTGACCCGGGAAGCCTAGTCGAAATCACAGATACGCAGTATTTT.

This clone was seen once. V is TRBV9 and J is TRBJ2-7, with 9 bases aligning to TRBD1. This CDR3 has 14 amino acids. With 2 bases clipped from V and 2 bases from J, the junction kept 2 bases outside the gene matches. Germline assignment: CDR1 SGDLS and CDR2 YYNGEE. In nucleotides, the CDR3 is TGTGCCAGCAGCGTTACAGGGGGCCCCTACGAGCAGTACTTC. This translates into CASSVTGGPYEQYF.

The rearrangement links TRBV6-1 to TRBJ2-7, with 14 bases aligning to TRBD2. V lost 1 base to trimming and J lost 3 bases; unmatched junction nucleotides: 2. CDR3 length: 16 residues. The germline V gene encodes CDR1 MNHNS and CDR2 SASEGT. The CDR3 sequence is CASSEVGLAGVYEQYF. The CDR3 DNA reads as TGTGCCAGCAGTGAAGTGGGACTAGCGGGAGTCTACGAGCAGTACTTC.

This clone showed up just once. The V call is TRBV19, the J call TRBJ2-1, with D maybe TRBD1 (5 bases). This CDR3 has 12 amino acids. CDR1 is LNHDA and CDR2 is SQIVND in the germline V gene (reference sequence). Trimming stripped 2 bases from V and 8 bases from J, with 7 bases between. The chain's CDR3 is CASSIWGDEQFF. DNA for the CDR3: TGTGCCAGTAGTATATGGGGCGATGAGCAGTTCTTC.

Here the CDR3 reads CASSESGLARGTGELFF. CDR3 coding DNA: TGCGCCAGCAGTGAATCGGGACTAGCGAGGGGGACCGGGGAGCTGTTTTTT. V gene TRBV10-1 combines with J gene TRBJ2-2; 10 bases map to TRBD2. V lost 3 bases, J lost 5 bases, and 9 bases stayed unmatched. The CDR3 covers 17 residues. Germline V gene sequence: CDR1 WNHNN, CDR2 SYGVQD (reference sequence).